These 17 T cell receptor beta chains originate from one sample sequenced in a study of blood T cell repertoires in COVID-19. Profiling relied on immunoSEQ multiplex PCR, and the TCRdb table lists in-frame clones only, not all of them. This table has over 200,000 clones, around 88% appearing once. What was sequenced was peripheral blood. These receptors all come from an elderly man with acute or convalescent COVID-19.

The CDR3, as DNA: TGTGCCAGCGGAGAGCGGGCCGCCTCTGGGGCCAACGTCCTGACTTTC. This gives the protein CASGERAASGANVLTF. The chain recombines TRBV27 with TRBJ2-6; TRBD2 is a possible D gene (6 bases). CDR3 size: 16 residues. Germline CDR1 and CDR2: MNHEY and SMNVEV (reference sequence). Between the trimmed V and J ends, which lost 8 bases and 0 bases, there was a span of 14 bases.

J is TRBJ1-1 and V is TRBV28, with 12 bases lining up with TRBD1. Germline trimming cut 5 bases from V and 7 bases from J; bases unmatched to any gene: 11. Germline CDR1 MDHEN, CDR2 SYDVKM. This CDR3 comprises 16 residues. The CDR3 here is CASSPRDRGRGGEAFF. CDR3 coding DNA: TGTGCCAGCAGTCCTCGGGACAGGGGGCGCGGGGGTGAAGCTTTCTTT.

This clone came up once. CDR3 DNA: TGTGCCAGCTCACCAAGCACCCAAGAGACCCAGTACTTC. Its protein is CASSPSTQETQYF. The V call is TRBV18, the J call TRBJ2-5; D is unresolved. The CDR3 has 13 residues. The germline CDR1 and CDR2 sequences are KGHSH and LQKENI. V shed 2 bases and J shed 1 base, with 5 bases lying between them.

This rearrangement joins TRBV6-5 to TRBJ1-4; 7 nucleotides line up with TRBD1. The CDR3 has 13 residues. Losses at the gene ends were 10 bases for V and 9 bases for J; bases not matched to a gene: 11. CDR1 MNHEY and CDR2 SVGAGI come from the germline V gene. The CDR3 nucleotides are TGTGCCACTAGATTCACAGGGGTTCAAAAACTGTTTTTT. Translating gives CATRFTGVQKLFF.

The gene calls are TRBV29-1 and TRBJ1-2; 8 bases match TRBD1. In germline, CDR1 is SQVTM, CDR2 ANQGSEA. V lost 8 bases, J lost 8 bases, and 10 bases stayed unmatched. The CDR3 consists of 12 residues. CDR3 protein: CSSGQGGKGYTF. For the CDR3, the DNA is TGCAGCTCTGGACAGGGAGGAAAAGGCTACACCTTC.

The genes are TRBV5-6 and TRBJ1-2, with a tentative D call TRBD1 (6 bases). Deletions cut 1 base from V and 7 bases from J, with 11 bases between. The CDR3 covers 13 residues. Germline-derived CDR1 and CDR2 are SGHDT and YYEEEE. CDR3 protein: CASSLRGGGGYTF. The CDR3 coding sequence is TGTGCCAGCAGCTTGAGGGGAGGGGGTGGCTACACCTTC.

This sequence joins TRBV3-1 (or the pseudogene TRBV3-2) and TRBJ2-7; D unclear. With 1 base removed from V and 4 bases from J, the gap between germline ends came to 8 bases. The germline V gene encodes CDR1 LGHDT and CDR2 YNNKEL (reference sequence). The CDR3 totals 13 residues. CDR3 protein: CASSQGWPYEQYF. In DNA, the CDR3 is TGTGCCAGCAGCCAAGGTTGGCCATACGAGCAGTACTTC.

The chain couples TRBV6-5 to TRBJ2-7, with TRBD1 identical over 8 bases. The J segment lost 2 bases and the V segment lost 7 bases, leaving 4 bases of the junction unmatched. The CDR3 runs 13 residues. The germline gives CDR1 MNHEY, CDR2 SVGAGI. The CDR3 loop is CASTPDRAYEQYF. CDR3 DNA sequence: TGTGCCAGCACCCCGGACAGGGCCTACGAGCAGTACTTC.

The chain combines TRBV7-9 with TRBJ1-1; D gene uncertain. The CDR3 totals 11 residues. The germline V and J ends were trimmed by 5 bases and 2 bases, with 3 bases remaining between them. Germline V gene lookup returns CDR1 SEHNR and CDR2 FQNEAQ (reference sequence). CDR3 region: CASSQNTEAFF. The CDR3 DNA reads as TGTGCCAGCAGCCAAAACACTGAAGCTTTCTTT.

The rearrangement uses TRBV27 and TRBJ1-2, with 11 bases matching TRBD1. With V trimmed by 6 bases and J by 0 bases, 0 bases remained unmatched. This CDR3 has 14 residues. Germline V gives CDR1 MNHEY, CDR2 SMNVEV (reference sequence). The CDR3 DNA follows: TGTGCCAGCAGGGGACAGGGGGCTAACTATGGCTACACCTTC. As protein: CASRGQGANYGYTF.

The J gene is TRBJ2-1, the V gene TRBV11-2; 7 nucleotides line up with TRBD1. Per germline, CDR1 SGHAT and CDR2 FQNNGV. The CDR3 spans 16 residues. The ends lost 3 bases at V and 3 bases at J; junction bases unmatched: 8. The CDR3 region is CASSFRGTAGYNEQFF. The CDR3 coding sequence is TGTGCCAGCAGCTTCAGAGGGACAGCCGGCTACAATGAGCAGTTCTTC.

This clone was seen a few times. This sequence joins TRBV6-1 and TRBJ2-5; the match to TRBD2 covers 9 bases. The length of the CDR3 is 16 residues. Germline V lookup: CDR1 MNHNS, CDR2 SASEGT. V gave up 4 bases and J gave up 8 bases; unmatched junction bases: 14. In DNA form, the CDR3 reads TGTGCCAGCAGTGTTGACTTGGCGGGGGGGACCAGCACCCAGTACTTC. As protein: CASSVDLAGGTSTQYF.

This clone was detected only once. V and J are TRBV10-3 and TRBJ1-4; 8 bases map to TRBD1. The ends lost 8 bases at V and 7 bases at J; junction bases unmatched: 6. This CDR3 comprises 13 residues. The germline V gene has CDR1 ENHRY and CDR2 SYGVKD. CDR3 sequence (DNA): TGTGCCATCCAGGACAGGGTGGGTGAAAAACTGTTTTTT. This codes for CAIQDRVGEKLFF.

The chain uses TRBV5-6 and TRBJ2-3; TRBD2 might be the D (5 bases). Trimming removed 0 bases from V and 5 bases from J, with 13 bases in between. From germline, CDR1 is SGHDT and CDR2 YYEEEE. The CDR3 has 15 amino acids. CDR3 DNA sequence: TGTGCCAGCAGCTTGGGGGAGCTTCGGATAGATACGCAGTATTTT. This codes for CASSLGELRIDTQYF.

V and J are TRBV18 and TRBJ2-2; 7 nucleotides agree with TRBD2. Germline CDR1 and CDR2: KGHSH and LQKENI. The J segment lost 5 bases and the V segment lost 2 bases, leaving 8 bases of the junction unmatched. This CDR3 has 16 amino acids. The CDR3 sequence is CASSPTSGLGTGELFF. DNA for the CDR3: TGTGCCAGCTCACCAACATCTGGACTAGGGACCGGGGAGCTGTTTTTT.

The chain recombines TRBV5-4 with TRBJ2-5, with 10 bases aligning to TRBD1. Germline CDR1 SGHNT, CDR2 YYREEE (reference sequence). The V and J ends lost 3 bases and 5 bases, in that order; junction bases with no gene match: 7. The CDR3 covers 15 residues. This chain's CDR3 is CASSSGMGQGETQYF. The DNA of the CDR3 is TGTGCCAGCAGCTCTGGTATGGGACAGGGGGAGACCCAGTACTTC.

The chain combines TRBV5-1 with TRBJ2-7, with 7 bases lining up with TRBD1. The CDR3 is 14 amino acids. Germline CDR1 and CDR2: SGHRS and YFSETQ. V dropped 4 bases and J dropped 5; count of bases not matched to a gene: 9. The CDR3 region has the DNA TGCGCCAGCAGCAGGACCGGGACAGTCAACGAGCAGTACTTC. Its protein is CASSRTGTVNEQYF.